The source of this T cell receptor beta chain is a study of neoadjuvant anti-PD-1 for oral cavity cancer. The CDR3 covers 13 residues. Looked up from germline, CDR1 is WSHSY and CDR2 is SAAADI. V dropped 4 bases and J dropped 2 bases, with 8 bases sitting between them. The time point was: after neoadjuvant nivolumab, at surgical resection. This table comes from immunoSEQ multiplex PCR, and its TCRdb copy is limited to in-frame clones, with some not included. The sample contains just over 65,000 clones, 70% to 90% of which appear only once. This chain joins TRBV10-2 and TRBJ1-1; D is ambiguous. The receptor's source is a person between 35 and 79 years old with oral cavity squamous cell carcinoma. Sequenced here: PBMCs, sampled after nivolumab (anti-PD-1) treatment. CDR3 bases: TGCGCCAGCAGTGCACCGGGTAACACTGAAGCTTTCTTT. Translating gives CASSAPGNTEAFF.